Each of the 16 T cell receptor beta chains below was sequenced from the same sample in a study of PD-L1 blockade in urothelial cancer. The sample's time point: pretreatment peripheral blood. This table comes from immunoSEQ multiplex PCR, and its TCRdb copy is limited to in-frame clones, with some not included. The sample lists some 16,000 clones, around 89% occurring once. The source material was PBMCs, sampled around atezolizumab (anti-PD-L1) treatment. The receptors stem from a man aged 70-80 years with urothelial cancer.

V is TRBV9 and J is TRBJ2-5, with 7 bases fitting TRBD2. With V trimmed by 7 bases and J by 0 bases, 0 bases remained unmatched. The germline V gene encodes CDR1 SGDLS and CDR2 YYNGEE. The CDR3 sequence is 12 residues long. The CDR3: CASGTNQETQYF. For the CDR3, the DNA is TGTGCCAGCGGGACTAACCAAGAGACCCAGTACTTC.

The rearrangement joins TRBV27 to TRBJ1-2; TRBD1 might be the D (5 bases). Germline CDR1 and CDR2: MNHEY and SMNVEV (reference sequence). V shed 5 bases and J shed 2 bases, with 21 bases lying between them. The CDR3 runs 17 residues. CDR3: CASSPRQYSPTNYGYTF. In DNA form, the CDR3 reads TGTGCCAGCAGTCCCCGACAGTATTCACCTACAAACTATGGCTACACCTTC.

The chain joins TRBV15 to TRBJ2-5; D possibly corresponds to TRBD2 (6 bases). The ends were cut back, 8 bases at V and 1 base at J, with 14 bases in the middle. Germline values: CDR1 LNHNV, CDR2 YYDKDF (reference sequence). CDR3 size: 14 residues. The CDR3 reads CATQEGAVQETQYF. In DNA form, the CDR3 reads TGTGCCACCCAGGAGGGTGCCGTCCAAGAGACCCAGTACTTC.

V usage is TRBV4-1 and J usage is TRBJ2-3; 7 bases map to TRBD1. This CDR3 comprises 15 residues. Per the germline V gene, CDR1 is MGHRA and CDR2 is YSYEKL. The J segment lost 2 bases and the V segment lost 2 bases, leaving 4 bases of the junction unmatched. The CDR3 here is CASSQWDSTTDTQYF. CDR3 sequence (DNA): TGCGCCAGCAGCCAATGGGACAGCACCACAGATACGCAGTATTTT.

The chain is built from TRBV30 and TRBJ1-2, with unresolved D. Germline values: CDR1 GTSNPN, CDR2 SVGIG (reference sequence). The length of the CDR3 is 14 residues. Trimming cost V 2 bases and J 2 bases, with 12 bases left between them. The CDR3 protein is CAWSLSSTNYGYTF. CDR3 DNA sequence: TGTGCCTGGAGTCTCAGTTCCACGAACTATGGCTACACCTTC.

The rearrangement joins TRBV30 to TRBJ1-5; D gene unclear. CDR1 is GTSNPN, CDR2 SVGIG, per germline (reference sequence). Deletions cut 1 base from V and 3 bases from J, with 10 bases between. The CDR3 is made up of 14 amino acids. The CDR3 DNA reads TGTGCCTGGAGTGGCGCTGATTACAATCAGCCCCAGCATTTT. Its protein product is CAWSGADYNQPQHF. Supplemented by reference TRBV30 and TRBJ1-5, the full variable domain reads SQTIHQWPATLVQPVGSPLSLECTVEGTSNPNLYWYRQAAGRGLQLLFYSVGIGQISSEVPQNLSASRPQDRQFILSSKKLLLSDSGFYLCAWSGADYNQPQHFGDGTRLSIL.

This chain connects TRBV6-4 to TRBJ2-3; 13 nucleotides agree with TRBD2. CDR3 size: 16 residues. V shed 0 bases, J shed 4 bases, and the junction held 1 base outside the gene matches. CDR1 and CDR2 from the germline V gene are MRHNA and SNTAGT. DNA of the CDR3: TGTGCCAGCAGTGACTCGACTAGCGGGGGGCCAGATACGCAGTATTTT. Encoded protein: CASSDSTSGGPDTQYF.

The V call is TRBV5-1, the J call TRBJ1-3; unclear D gene. V was pared by 5 bases and J by 0 bases, with 6 bases between. CDR1 SGHRS and CDR2 YFSETQ come from the germline V gene. The CDR3 length is 13 residues. The CDR3 bases are TGCGCCAGCAGAATAGACTCTGGAAACACCATATATTTT. Protein sequence: CASRIDSGNTIYF.

J is TRBJ2-7 and V is TRBV28, with TRBD1 matching over 7 bases. J was trimmed by 2 bases and V by 4 bases; bases with no gene match: 11. There are 16 residues in the CDR3. Germline CDR1 and CDR2: MDHEN and SYDVKM. This CDR3 reads CASSSQSPGTAYEQYF. The CDR3 nucleotides are TGTGCCAGCAGTTCCCAAAGTCCCGGGACAGCCTACGAGCAGTACTTC.

The rearrangement uses TRBV5-1 and TRBJ2-3; D unclear. Germline V lookup: CDR1 SGHRS, CDR2 YFSETQ. This CDR3 spans 14 amino acids. The V gene lost 0 bases and the J gene lost 6 bases, with 11 bases spanning the gap. For the CDR3, the DNA is TGCGCCAGCAGCTTGGCCGAGAGTACCGATACGCAGTATTTT. It encodes CASSLAESTDTQYF.

This clone has only one observation. This rearrangement joins TRBV7-9 to TRBJ2-1; the match to TRBD2 covers 12 bases. Looked up from germline, CDR1 is SEHNR and CDR2 is FQNEAQ (reference sequence). This CDR3 comprises 19 residues. V trimming: 5 bases; J trimming: 1 base; junction bases outside the gene matches: 12. CDR3 sequence (DNA): TGTGCCAGCAGCCCAGGGGGCCCTACTAGCGGGGGGTCCTACAATGAGCAGTTCTTC. Encoded protein: CASSPGGPTSGGSYNEQFF.

The V gene is TRBV7-8, the J gene TRBJ2-1; 10 bases fit TRBD1. This CDR3 is 13 amino acids long. Germline V gene sequence: CDR1 SGHVS, CDR2 FQNEAQ. Germline trimming cut 8 bases from V and 9 bases from J; bases unmatched to any gene: 7. CDR3 nucleotides: TGTGCCAGCGCGCCGGACAGGGGGGGTGAGCAGTTCTTC. It yields the protein CASAPDRGGEQFF.

This chain links TRBV19 with TRBJ2-2, with D hard to call. Germline V CDR1 and CDR2: LNHDA, SQIVND (reference sequence). V shed 2 bases and J shed 7 bases, with 11 bases lying between them. The CDR3 sequence is 14 residues long. The CDR3 protein is CASSIRQAYGELFF. CDR3 bases: TGTGCCAGTAGTATACGGCAGGCGTACGGGGAGCTGTTTTTT.

CDR3: CASSPDRGLYEQYF. The DNA for the CDR3 is TGCGCCAGCAGCCCGGACAGGGGGTTGTACGAGCAGTACTTC. The chain employs TRBV5-1 and TRBJ2-7; 10 nucleotides agree with TRBD1. Germline V gives CDR1 SGHRS, CDR2 YFSETQ. The CDR3 is 14 amino acids. Losses at the gene ends were 4 bases for V and 4 bases for J; bases not matched to a gene: 5.

This clone was observed a few times. The chain carries TRBV2 and TRBJ1-5; TRBD1 might be the D (6 bases). CDR1 is SNHLY, CDR2 FYNNEI, per germline. CDR3 length equals 15 residues. V was trimmed by 3 bases and J by 4 bases, leaving 13 bases between them. Here the CDR3 reads CASSENRVMNQPQHF. As DNA, the CDR3 is TGTGCCAGCAGTGAGAACAGGGTAATGAATCAGCCCCAGCATTTT.

In its sample, this clone was seen once. The V gene is TRBV9, the J gene TRBJ1-6; D unresolved. The V end lost 0 bases, the J end lost 6 bases, and 13 bases lay between the germline ends. Germline lookup yields CDR1 SGDLS and CDR2 YYNGEE. The length of the CDR3 is 16 residues. The CDR3 reads CASSVAMGDTNSPLHF. The CDR3 DNA reads TGTGCCAGCAGCGTAGCGATGGGTGACACTAATTCACCCCTCCACTTT.